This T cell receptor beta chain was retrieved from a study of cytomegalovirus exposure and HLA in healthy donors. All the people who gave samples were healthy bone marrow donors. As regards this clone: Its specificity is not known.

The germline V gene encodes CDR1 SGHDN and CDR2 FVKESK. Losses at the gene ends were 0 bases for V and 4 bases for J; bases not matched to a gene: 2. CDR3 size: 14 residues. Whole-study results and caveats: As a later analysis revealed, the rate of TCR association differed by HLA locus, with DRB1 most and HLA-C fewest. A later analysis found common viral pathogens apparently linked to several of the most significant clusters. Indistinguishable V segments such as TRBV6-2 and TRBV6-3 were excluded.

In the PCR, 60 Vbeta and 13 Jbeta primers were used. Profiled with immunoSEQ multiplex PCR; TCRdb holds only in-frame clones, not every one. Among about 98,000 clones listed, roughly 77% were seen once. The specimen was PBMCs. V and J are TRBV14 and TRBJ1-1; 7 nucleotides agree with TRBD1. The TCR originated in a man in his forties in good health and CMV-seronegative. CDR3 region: CASSQERGPTEAFF. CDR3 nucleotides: TGTGCCAGCAGCCAAGAGAGGGGGCCCACTGAAGCTTTCTTT.